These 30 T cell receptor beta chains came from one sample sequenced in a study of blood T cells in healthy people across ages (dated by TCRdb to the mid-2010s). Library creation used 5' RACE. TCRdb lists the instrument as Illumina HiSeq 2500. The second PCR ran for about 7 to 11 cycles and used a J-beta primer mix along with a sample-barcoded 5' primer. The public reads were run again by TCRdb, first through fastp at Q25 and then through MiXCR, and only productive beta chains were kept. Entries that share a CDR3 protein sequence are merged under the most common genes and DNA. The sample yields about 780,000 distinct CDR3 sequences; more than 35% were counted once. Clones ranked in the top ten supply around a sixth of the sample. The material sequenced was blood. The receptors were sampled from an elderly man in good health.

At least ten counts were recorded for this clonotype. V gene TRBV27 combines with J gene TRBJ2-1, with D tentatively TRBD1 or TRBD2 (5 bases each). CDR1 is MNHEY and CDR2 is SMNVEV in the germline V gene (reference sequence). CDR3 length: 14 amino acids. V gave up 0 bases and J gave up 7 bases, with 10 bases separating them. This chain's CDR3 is CASSLSGEHNEQFF. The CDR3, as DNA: TGTGCCAGCAGTTTATCGGGGGAGCATAATGAGCAGTTCTTC.

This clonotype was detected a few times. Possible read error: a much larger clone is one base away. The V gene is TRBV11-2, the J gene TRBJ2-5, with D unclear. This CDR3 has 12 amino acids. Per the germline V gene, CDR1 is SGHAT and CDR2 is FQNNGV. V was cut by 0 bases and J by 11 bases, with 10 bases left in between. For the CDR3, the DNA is TGTGCCAGCAGCTTAGACCTCCATGAGCAGTACTTC. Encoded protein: CASSLDLHEQYF.

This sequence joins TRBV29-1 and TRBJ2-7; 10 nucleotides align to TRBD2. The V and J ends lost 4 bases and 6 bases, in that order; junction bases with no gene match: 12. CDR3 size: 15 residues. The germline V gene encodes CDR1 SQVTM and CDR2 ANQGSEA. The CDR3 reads CSVVFPAGGPSEQYF. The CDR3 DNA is TGCAGCGTTGTTTTCCCAGCGGGAGGGCCGTCCGAGCAGTACTTC.

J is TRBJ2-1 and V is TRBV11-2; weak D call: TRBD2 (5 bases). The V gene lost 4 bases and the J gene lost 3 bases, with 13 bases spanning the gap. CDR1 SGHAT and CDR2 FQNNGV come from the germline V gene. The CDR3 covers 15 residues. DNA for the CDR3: TGTGCCAGCAGCTCTAGCCCACCGATCTACAATGAGCAGTTCTTC. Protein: CASSSSPPIYNEQFF.

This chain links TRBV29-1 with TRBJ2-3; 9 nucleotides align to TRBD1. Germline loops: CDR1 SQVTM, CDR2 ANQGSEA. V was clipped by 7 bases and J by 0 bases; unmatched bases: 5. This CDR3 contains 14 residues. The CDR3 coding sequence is TGCAGCGGCCAACAGGGGGCAAGCACAGATACGCAGTATTTT. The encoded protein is CSGQQGASTDTQYF.

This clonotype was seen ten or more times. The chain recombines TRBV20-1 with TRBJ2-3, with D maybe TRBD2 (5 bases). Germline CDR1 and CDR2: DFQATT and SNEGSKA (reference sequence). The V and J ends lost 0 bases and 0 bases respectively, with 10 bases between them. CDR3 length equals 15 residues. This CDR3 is CSARDPSTSTDTQYF. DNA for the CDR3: TGCAGTGCTAGAGATCCTAGCACTAGCACAGATACGCAGTATTTT.

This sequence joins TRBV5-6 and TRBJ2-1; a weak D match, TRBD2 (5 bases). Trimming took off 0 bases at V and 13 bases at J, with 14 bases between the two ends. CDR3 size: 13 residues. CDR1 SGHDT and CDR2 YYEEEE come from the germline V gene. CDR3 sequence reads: CASSLAVQAGQFF. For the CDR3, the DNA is TGTGCCAGCAGCTTGGCCGTTCAGGCGGGCCAGTTCTTC.

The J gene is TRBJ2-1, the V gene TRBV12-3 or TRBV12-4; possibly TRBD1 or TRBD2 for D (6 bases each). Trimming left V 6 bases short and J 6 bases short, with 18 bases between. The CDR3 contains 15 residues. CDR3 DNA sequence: TGTGCCAGCAGCCCCTTTACGGGGGCCGGCAATGAGCAGTTCTTC. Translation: CASSPFTGAGNEQFF.

CDR3 sequence reads: CASSHGSVPVGETQYF. The CDR3 DNA reads TGTGCCAGCAGCCACGGTAGCGTCCCGGTCGGAGAGACCCAGTACTTC. The chain employs TRBV3-1 and TRBJ2-5; D is perhaps TRBD2 (5 bases). The ends were cut back, 3 bases at V and 4 bases at J, with 18 bases in the middle. Germline values: CDR1 LGHDT, CDR2 YNNKEL (reference sequence). The CDR3 has 16 residues.

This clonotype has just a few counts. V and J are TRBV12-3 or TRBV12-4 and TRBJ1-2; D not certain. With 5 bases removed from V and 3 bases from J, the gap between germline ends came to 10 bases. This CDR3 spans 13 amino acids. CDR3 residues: CASSLSPHYGYTF. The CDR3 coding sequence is TGTGCCAGCAGTCTTTCCCCCCACTATGGCTACACCTTC.

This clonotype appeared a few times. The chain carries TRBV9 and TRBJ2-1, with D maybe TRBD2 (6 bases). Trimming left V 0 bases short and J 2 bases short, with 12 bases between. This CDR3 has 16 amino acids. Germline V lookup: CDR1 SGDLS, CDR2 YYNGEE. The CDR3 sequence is CASSVDTGDTYNEQFF. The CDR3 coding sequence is TGTGCCAGCAGCGTAGATACGGGGGATACCTACAATGAGCAGTTCTTC.

CDR3 DNA: TGCAGTGCTAGTCTGACGGAGAATTCACCCCTCCACTTT. It encodes CSASLTENSPLHF. This chain joins TRBV20-1 and TRBJ1-6; no reliable D call. The CDR3 runs to 13 residues. Germline V gene data show CDR1 as DFQATT and CDR2 as SNEGSKA (reference sequence). Trimming left V 3 bases short and J 7 bases short, with 10 bases between.

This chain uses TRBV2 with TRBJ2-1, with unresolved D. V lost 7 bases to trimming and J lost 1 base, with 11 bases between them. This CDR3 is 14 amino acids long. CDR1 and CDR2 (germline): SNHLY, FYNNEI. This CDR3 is CASIRTASYNEQFF. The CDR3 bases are TGTGCCAGCATCCGGACCGCATCCTACAATGAGCAGTTCTTC.

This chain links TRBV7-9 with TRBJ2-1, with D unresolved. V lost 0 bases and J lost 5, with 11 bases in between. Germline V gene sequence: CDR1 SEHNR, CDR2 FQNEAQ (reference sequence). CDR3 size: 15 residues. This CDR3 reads CASSLAPGRHNEQFF. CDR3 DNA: TGTGCCAGCAGCTTAGCACCCGGACGACACAATGAGCAGTTCTTC.

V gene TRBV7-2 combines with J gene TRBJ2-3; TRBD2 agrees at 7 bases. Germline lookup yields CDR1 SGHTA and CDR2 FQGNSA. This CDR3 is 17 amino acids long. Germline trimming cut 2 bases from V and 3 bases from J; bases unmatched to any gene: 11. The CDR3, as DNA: TGTGCCAGCAGCTTAATTGGAGGCGGGAGAGGGACAGATACGCAGTATTTT. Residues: CASSLIGGGRGTDTQYF.

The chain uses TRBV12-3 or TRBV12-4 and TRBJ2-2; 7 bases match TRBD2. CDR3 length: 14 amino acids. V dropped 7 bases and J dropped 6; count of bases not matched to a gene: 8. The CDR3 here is CASKRGAGPGELFF. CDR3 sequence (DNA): TGTGCCAGCAAGAGAGGAGCGGGGCCCGGGGAGCTGTTTTTT.

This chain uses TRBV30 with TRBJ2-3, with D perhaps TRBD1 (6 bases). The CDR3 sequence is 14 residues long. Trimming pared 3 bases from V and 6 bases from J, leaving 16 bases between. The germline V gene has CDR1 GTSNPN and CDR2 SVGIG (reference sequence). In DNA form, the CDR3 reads TGTGCCTGGAGCTTCCAGGGGCTGGGGGATACGCAGTATTTT. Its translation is CAWSFQGLGDTQYF.

Here the CDR3 reads CSAVAGGGDEQFF. The DNA of the CDR3 is TGCAGTGCGGTTGCGGGAGGTGGCGATGAGCAGTTCTTC. This chain uses TRBV20-1 with TRBJ2-1; 8 bases are shared with TRBD2. V trimming: 6 bases; J trimming: 8 bases; junction bases outside the gene matches: 9. The length of the CDR3 is 13 residues. Germline CDR1 and CDR2: DFQATT and SNEGSKA (reference sequence).

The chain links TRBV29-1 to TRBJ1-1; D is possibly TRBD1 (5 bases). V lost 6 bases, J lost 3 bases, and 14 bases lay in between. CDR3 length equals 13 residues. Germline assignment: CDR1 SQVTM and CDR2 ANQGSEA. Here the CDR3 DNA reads TGCAGCGTACAGGTGGCTGAAGACACTGAAGCTTTCTTT. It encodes CSVQVAEDTEAFF.

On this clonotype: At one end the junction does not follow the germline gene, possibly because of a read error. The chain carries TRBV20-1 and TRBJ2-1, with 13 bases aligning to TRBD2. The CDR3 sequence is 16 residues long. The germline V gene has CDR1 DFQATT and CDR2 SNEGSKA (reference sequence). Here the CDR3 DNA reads TGCAGTGCTGGAGAAACTAGCGGGAGGGCCTTCAATGAGCAGTTCTTC. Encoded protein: CSAGETSGRAFNEQFF.

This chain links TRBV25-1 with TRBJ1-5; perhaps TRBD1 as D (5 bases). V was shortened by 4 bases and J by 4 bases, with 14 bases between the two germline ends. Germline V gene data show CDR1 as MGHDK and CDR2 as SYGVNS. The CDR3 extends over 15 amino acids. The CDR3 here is CASSGTGWGNQPQHF. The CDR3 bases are TGTGCCAGCAGTGGAACGGGTTGGGGGAATCAGCCCCAGCATTTT.

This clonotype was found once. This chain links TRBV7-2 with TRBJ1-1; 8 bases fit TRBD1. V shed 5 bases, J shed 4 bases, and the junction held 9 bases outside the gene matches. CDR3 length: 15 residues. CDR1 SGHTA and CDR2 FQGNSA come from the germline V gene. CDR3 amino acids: CASSRQTGVSTEAFF. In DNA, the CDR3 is TGTGCCAGCAGCCGGCAGACAGGGGTTAGCACTGAAGCTTTCTTT.

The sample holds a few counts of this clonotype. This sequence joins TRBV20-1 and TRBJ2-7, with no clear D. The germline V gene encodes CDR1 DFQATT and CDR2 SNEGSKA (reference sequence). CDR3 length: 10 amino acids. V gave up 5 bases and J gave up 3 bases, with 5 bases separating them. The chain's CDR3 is CSAGNYEQYF. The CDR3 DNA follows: TGCAGTGCTGGGAACTACGAGCAGTACTTC.

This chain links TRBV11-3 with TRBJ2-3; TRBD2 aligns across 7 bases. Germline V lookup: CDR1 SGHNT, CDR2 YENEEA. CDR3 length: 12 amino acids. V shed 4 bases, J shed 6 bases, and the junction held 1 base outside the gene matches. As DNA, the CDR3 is TGTGCCAGCAGCTGGGGGGGGGATACGCAGTATTTT. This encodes CASSWGGDTQYF.

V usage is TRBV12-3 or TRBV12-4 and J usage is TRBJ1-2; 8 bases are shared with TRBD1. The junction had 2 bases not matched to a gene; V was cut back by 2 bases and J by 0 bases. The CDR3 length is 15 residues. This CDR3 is CASSLQQGANYGYTF. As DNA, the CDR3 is TGTGCCAGCAGTTTACAACAGGGGGCTAACTATGGCTACACCTTC.

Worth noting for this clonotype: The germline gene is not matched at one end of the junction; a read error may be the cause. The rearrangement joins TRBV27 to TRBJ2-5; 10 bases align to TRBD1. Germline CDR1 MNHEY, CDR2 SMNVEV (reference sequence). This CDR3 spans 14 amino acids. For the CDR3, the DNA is TGTGCCCGCAGCTCGACAGGGGGCGAGGAGACCCAGTACTTC. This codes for CARSSTGGEETQYF.

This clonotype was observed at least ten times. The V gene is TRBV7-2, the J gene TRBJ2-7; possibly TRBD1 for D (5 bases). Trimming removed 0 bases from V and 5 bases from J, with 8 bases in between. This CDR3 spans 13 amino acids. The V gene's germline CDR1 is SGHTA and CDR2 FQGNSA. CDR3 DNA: TGTGCCAGCAGCTTAGCTTGGGGCAACGAGCAGTACTTC. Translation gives CASSLAWGNEQYF.

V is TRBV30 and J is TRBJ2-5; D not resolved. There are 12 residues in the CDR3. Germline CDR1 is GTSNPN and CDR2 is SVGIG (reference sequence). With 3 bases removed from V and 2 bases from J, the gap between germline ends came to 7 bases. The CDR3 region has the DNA TGTGCCTGGAGAAGGGTTCAAGAGACCCAGTACTTC. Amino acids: CAWRRVQETQYF. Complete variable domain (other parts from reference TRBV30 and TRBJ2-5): SQTIHQWPATLVQPVGSPLSLECTVEGTSNPNLYWYRQAAGRGLQLLFYSVGIGQISSEVPQNLSASRPQDRQFILSSKKLLLSDSGFYLCAWRRVQETQYFGPGTRLLVL.

DNA for the CDR3: TGTGCCAGCAGCTTTACCGGGACAGGGTACAATGAGCAGTTCTTC. Protein product: CASSFTGTGYNEQFF. The V gene is TRBV11-3, the J gene TRBJ2-1, with 9 bases fitting TRBD1. Losses at the gene ends were 3 bases for V and 4 bases for J; bases not matched to a gene: 4. The CDR3 contains 15 residues. Germline V CDR1 and CDR2: SGHNT, YENEEA.

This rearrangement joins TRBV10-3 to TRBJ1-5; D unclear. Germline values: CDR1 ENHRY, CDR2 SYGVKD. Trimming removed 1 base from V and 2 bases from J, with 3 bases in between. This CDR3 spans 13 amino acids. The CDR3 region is CAISEYGNQPQHF. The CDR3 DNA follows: TGTGCCATCAGTGAGTACGGCAATCAGCCCCAGCATTTT.